The present T cell receptor beta chain was sequenced within a study of blood T cell repertoires in COVID-19 (dated by TCRdb to about 2020). About the investigation overall: Samples from collaborators originated in the United States, Italy and Spain and spanned both the acute and convalescent phases of COVID-19. Where HLA class I and class II types were available, the types were taken from metadata supplied by the sample provider, not from assay-based typing. Samples came from the ongoing ImmuneRACE study (first 160 participants) plus 1,254 subjects from 6 global collaborators. The prospective study material was composed of cDNA or gDNA derived from T cells, B-cell-depleted T cells, or PBMCs. Nearly every sample came with metadata listing a de-identified subject ID, COVID-19 status, age in years and sex. Deeply sampled blood TCRbeta repertoires from subjects exposed to, actively infected with, or recovered from COVID-19 were included in the dataset. A freely available public database, intended as a resource for researchers studying the immune response to SARS-CoV-2, is where the repertoires were released.

TCRbeta CDR3 regions were amplified from genomic DNA using the immunoSEQ Assay, a bias-controlled multiplex PCR. The original methods were these. The number of nucleated cells in each sample was estimated from the amplification of reference gene primers within the assay. Sequence reads were collapsed and filtered to measure the absolute abundance of every unique TCRbeta CDR3 rearrangement. For each sample, productive Simpson clonality was calculated as the square root of Simpson's diversity index across productive rearrangements. The clones in this table, taken by TCRdb from immuneACCESS, are in-frame only. Not every clone is retained; where verified, under half of the shortfall comes from an unresolved V gene, and the cause of the rest is unknown. The DNA was the basis for D and trimming; V, J and clone size are from that table. Across this sample there are around 150,000 clones, with approximately 87% seen only once. The top ten constitute 10% of the sample.

About this clone itself: Its antigen specificity is not known. There are no base qualities to consult, and no much larger clone falls within one base.

At one collaborating source in Seattle, patients were enrolled during active infection and were followed longitudinally through the course of disease. Whole blood was collected in K2EDTA tubes by collaborating institutions according to the institutions' own protocols. For TCRbeta analysis, collaborators shipped samples as frozen whole blood, isolated PBMCs, or DNA extracted from either of those sample types. General study outcomes and caveats: Clinical and demographic metadata were provided uncurated, with the amount varying by source and participant.

From its cysteine to its phenylalanine, the CDR3 spans 15 amino acids. Only the CDR3 region is kept as DNA, spanning 45 bases read in frame from base 1. The V and J ends are trimmed by 2 bases and 0 bases, leaving 9 bases between them. The germline V gene sets CDR1 to ENHRY and CDR2 to SYGVKD. The sequence came from a woman in her seventies with COVID-19, enrolled during active disease. The chain couples TRBV10-3 to TRBJ2-3, with no confident D gene call. Sequencing was carried out using peripheral blood. The CDR3 region: CAISEAAVSTDTQYF. The nucleotide sequence is TGTGCCATCAGTGAGGCGGCGGTAAGCACAGATACGCAGTATTTT.